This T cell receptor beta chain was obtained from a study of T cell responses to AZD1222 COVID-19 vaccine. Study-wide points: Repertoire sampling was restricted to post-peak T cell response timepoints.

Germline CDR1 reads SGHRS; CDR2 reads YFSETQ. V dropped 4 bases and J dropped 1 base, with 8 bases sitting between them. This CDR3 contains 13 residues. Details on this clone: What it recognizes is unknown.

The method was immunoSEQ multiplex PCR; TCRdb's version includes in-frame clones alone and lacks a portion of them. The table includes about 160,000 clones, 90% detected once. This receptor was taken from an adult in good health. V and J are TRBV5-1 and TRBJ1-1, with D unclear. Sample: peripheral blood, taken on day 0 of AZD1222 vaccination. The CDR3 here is CASSRRGNTEAFF. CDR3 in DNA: TGCGCCAGCAGCCGAAGAGGGAACACTGAAGCTTTCTTT.